What follows describes a single TCR beta chain. Its antigen is unidentified. This specimen belongs to a study of CD8+CD57+ T cells in acquired aplastic anemia. Study-wide findings and caveats: Controls and patients did not differ significantly in CD8+ Simpson's diversity.

Patients who underwent sequencing had shown CD8+CD57+ cell expansion by flow cytometry. At blood sampling, none of the patients had yet received therapy. Template material for TCR beta VDJ and CDR3 profiling consisted of genomic DNA. TCRdb itself ran the reads through MiXCR, one entry per CDR3 protein. In the table there are approximately 250,000 distinct CDR3 sequences, 82% of which are singletons. J lost 10 bases, V lost 3 bases, and 10 bases had no gene match. The germline V gene has CDR1 SGHVS and CDR2 FQNEAQ. The CDR3 extends over 14 amino acids. V is TRBV7-8 and J is TRBJ2-3; 7 bases are shared with TRBD2. This clonotype originated in a human donor with aplastic anemia. The sample consisted of sorted CD4+, CD8+, or CD8+CD57+ T cells (not recorded which) from PBMCs. The CDR3 reads CASSFAGAPAPQYF. CDR3 nucleotides: TGTGCCAGCAGCTTCGCGGGAGCTCCCGCTCCGCAGTATTTT.